The 7 T cell receptor beta chains below come from one sample, sequenced in a study of long-term antiretroviral therapy in people with HIV. Version v3.0 of the immunoSEQ assay ran at survey level. Data came from immunoSEQ multiplex PCR; TCRdb stores just in-frame clones and leaves some out. The repertoire consists of fewer than 45,000 clones, with approximately 85% occurring once and the leading ten covering about an eighth. Sequenced material: unsorted PBMCs, taken 0.3 years after starting antiretroviral therapy. The receptor set was obtained from a man between 18 and 29 years old with HIV.

This clone was counted a few times. The rearrangement links TRBV5-1 to TRBJ2-3, with 7 bases matching TRBD1. The germline gives CDR1 SGHRS, CDR2 YFSETQ. There are 15 residues in the CDR3. The V and J ends lost 3 bases and 0 bases, in that order; junction bases with no gene match: 4. The chain's CDR3 is CASSSDRASTDTQYF. CDR3 nucleotides: TGCGCCAGCAGCTCCGACAGGGCTAGCACAGATACGCAGTATTTT. The full variable domain, in which reference TRBV5-1 and TRBJ2-3 provide the parts outside the CDR3, is KAGVTQTPRYLIKTRGQQVTLSCSPISGHRSVSWYQQTPGQGLQFLFEYFSETQRNKGNFPGRFSGRQFSNSRSEMNVSTLELGDSALYLCASSSDRASTDTQYFGPGTRLTVL.

The rearrangement joins TRBV29-1 to TRBJ2-5; TRBD1 might be the D (5 bases). Germline V gene sequence: CDR1 SQVTM, CDR2 ANQGSEA. V was shortened by 4 bases and J by 2 bases, with 11 bases between the two germline ends. The CDR3 has 13 residues. The DNA for the CDR3 is TGCAGCGTTGGACCAGGGCTACAAGAGACCCAGTACTTC. This translates into CSVGPGLQETQYF.

J is TRBJ2-7 and V is TRBV7-9, with D maybe TRBD2 (5 bases). CDR3 size: 15 residues. Deletions cut 5 bases from V and 3 bases from J, with 17 bases between. Germline CDR1 reads SEHNR; CDR2 reads FQNEAQ (reference sequence). The CDR3 DNA follows: TGTGCCAGCAGCCCCGGAGGACTCTTAAACTACGAGCAGTACTTC. It specifies CASSPGGLLNYEQYF.

This clone was detected once. The chain has TRBV7-2 and TRBJ1-1; 8 nucleotides align to TRBD1. The CDR3 spans 14 residues. Germline V gene sequence: CDR1 SGHTA, CDR2 FQGNSA. V lost 3 bases to trimming and J lost 3 bases; unmatched junction nucleotides: 3. Here the CDR3 DNA reads TGTGCCAGCAGCTTGACAGGGGCGGACACTGAAGCTTTCTTT. It is translated as CASSLTGADTEAFF.

The chain has TRBV7-8 and TRBJ2-7; no clear D gene. CDR3 length: 15 residues. Trimming cost V 0 bases and J 3 bases, with 12 bases left between them. CDR1 and CDR2 (germline): SGHVS, FQNEAQ. CDR3 loop: CASSLAQKSVYEQYF. DNA for the CDR3: TGTGCCAGCAGCTTAGCTCAAAAATCCGTCTACGAGCAGTACTTC.

The chain uses TRBV7-9 and TRBJ2-5, with a tentative D call TRBD2 (6 bases). Germline values: CDR1 SEHNR, CDR2 FQNEAQ (reference sequence). V was trimmed by 0 bases and J by 5 bases, leaving 10 bases between them. The CDR3 covers 14 residues. The chain's CDR3 is CASSLAGGRETQYF. The CDR3 DNA follows: TGTGCCAGCAGCTTAGCGGGAGGTAGGGAGACCCAGTACTTC.

J is TRBJ2-1 and V is TRBV13; a weak D match, TRBD2 (6 bases). Germline V gene sequence: CDR1 PRHDT, CDR2 FYEKMQ (reference sequence). V was cut by 4 bases and J by 0 bases, with 13 bases left in between. CDR3 length: 16 amino acids. The CDR3 region is CASSSGGSSSYNEQFF. Here the CDR3 DNA reads TGTGCCAGCAGCTCCGGGGGTTCGAGCTCCTACAATGAGCAGTTCTTC. Variable domain in full (rest from reference TRBV13 and TRBJ2-1): AAGVIQSPRHLIKEKRETATLKCYPIPRHDTVYWYQQGPGQDPQFLISFYEKMQSDKGSIPDRFSAQQFSDYHSELNMSSLELGDSALYFCASSSGGSSSYNEQFFGPGTRLTVL.